Described below is a single T cell receptor (beta chain) sequence and its context. This entry belongs to a study of control samples from healthy donors and cancer patients. In germline, CDR1 is LNHDA, CDR2 SQIVND (reference sequence). CDR3 size: 15 residues. Trimming removed 2 bases at V and 0 bases at J, with 10 bases between. The repertoire was sequenced with immunoSEQ multiplex PCR; TCRdb's copy has only in-frame clones and lacks some. The table has 170,000 or so clones, around 94% seen once. The sample consisted of blood. The receptor was isolated from a woman aged 18-29 years in good health. This chain uses TRBV19 with TRBJ1-2; no clear D. CDR3 residues: CASSIKVPPNYGYTF. The CDR3 nucleotides read TGTGCCAGTAGTATAAAGGTTCCTCCTAACTATGGCTACACCTTC. The complete variable domain, with remaining parts taken from reference TRBV19 and TRBJ1-2, reads DGGITQSPKYLFRKEGQNVTLSCEQNLNHDAMYWYRQDPGQGLRLIYYSQIVNDFQKGDIAEGYSVSREKKESFPLTVTSAQKNPTAFYLCASSIKVPPNYGYTFGSGTRLTVV.